Listed below are T cell receptor beta chains from one sample, sequenced in a study of blood T cell repertoires in COVID-19. The repertoire was sequenced with immunoSEQ multiplex PCR; TCRdb's copy has only in-frame clones and lacks some. The sample yields about 190,000 clones, roughly four fifths seen once. The sequenced material came from peripheral blood. These receptors came from a woman aged 65 to 85 with active or convalescent COVID-19. CDR3s include the opening cysteine and the closing phenylalanine or tryptophan. The D gene is left open where the match is weak. A clone size is listed for some rows: how often the clone was seen (once, few, many), or a class if it is expanded.

clone size: NA
J gene: TRBJ2-2
CDR3 length: 13
V gene: TRBV7-3
D gene: NA
CDR3 protein: CASSPTVSGELFF
CDR3 DNA: TGTGCCAGCAGCCCCACGGTTTCCGGGGAGCTGTTTTTT

clone size: NA
J gene: TRBJ2-1
CDR3 length: 15
V gene: TRBV19
D gene: TRBD2
CDR3 protein: CASSITSDSYNEQFF
CDR3 DNA: TGTGCCAGTAGTATCACTAGCGACTCCTACAATGAGCAGTTCTTC

clone size: NA
J gene: TRBJ2-5
CDR3 length: 12
V gene: TRBV25-1
D gene: NA
CDR3 protein: CASSDRGETQYF
CDR3 DNA: TGTGCCAGCAGTGATCGGGGAGAGACCCAGTACTTC

clone size: NA
J gene: TRBJ2-2
CDR3 length: 13
V gene: TRBV14
D gene: NA
CDR3 protein: CASSQHSTGELFF
CDR3 DNA: TGTGCCAGCAGCCAACATAGCACCGGGGAGCTGTTTTTT

clone size: few
J gene: TRBJ2-1
CDR3 length: 15
V gene: TRBV2
D gene: NA
CDR3 protein: CASSEGGRLYNEQFF
CDR3 DNA: TGTGCCAGCAGTGAAGGTGGGAGGCTTTACAATGAGCAGTTCTTC

clone size: many
J gene: TRBJ1-4
CDR3 length: 15
V gene: TRBV19
D gene: NA
CDR3 protein: CASSSGTLTGEKLFF
CDR3 DNA: TGTGCCAGTAGCTCCGGGACATTAACGGGTGAAAAACTGTTTTTT

clone size: NA
J gene: TRBJ2-3
CDR3 length: 14
V gene: TRBV9
D gene: TRBD2
CDR3 protein: CASSSSGNTDTQYF
CDR3 DNA: TGTGCCAGCAGCTCTAGCGGGAACACAGATACGCAGTATTTT

clone size: NA
J gene: TRBJ1-6
CDR3 length: 16
V gene: TRBV5-1
D gene: TRBD1
CDR3 protein: CASSSDRGLRNSPLHF
CDR3 DNA: TGCGCCAGCAGTTCGGACAGGGGGCTACGGAATTCACCCCTCCACTTT

clone size: NA
J gene: TRBJ2-1
CDR3 length: 13
V gene: TRBV6-5
D gene: NA
CDR3 protein: CASRGAGLNEQFF
CDR3 DNA: TGTGCCAGCAGGGGGGCAGGGCTCAATGAGCAGTTCTTC

clone size: NA
J gene: TRBJ1-5
CDR3 length: 16
V gene: TRBV9
D gene: TRBD1
CDR3 protein: CASSVPGQGRYQPQHF
CDR3 DNA: TGTGCCAGCAGCGTACCGGGACAGGGGAGGTACCAGCCCCAGCATTTT

clone size: once
J gene: TRBJ2-7
CDR3 length: 14
V gene: TRBV28
D gene: NA
CDR3 protein: CASSFGGQAYEQYF
CDR3 DNA: TGTGCCAGCAGTTTTGGGGGCCAGGCCTACGAGCAGTACTTC

clone size: NA
J gene: TRBJ1-2
CDR3 length: 12
V gene: TRBV24-1
D gene: NA
CDR3 protein: CATSAREGGYTF
CDR3 DNA: TGTGCCACCAGTGCCAGGGAAGGTGGCTACACCTTC

clone size: NA
J gene: TRBJ2-7
CDR3 length: 14
V gene: TRBV28
D gene: TRBD2
CDR3 protein: CASSASGSGYEQYF
CDR3 DNA: TGTGCCAGCAGTGCTAGCGGGAGCGGGTACGAGCAGTACTTC

clone size: NA
J gene: TRBJ2-3
CDR3 length: 14
V gene: TRBV6-5
D gene: NA
CDR3 protein: CASSDSGLEDTQYF
CDR3 DNA: TGTGCCAGCAGTGACTCCGGGTTGGAAGATACGCAGTATTTT

clone size: NA
J gene: TRBJ1-6
CDR3 length: 19
V gene: TRBV6-1
D gene: NA
CDR3 protein: CASSEKGGTRNRYNSPLHF
CDR3 DNA: TGTGCCAGCAGTGAAAAGGGCGGGACTCGGAACAGATATAATTCACCCCTCCACTTT

clone size: NA
J gene: TRBJ2-1
CDR3 length: 15
V gene: TRBV5-1
D gene: NA
CDR3 protein: CASSLQGSSYNEQFF
CDR3 DNA: TGCGCCAGCAGCCTACAGGGCAGCTCCTACAATGAGCAGTTCTTC

clone size: NA
J gene: TRBJ2-3
CDR3 length: 15
V gene: TRBV10-3
D gene: NA
CDR3 protein: CATGAYSGSTDTQYF
CDR3 DNA: TGTGCCACAGGAGCGTACTCGGGGAGCACAGATACGCAGTATTTT

clone size: NA
J gene: TRBJ1-6
CDR3 length: 14
V gene: TRBV28
D gene: NA
CDR3 protein: CASSLGHHNSPLHF
CDR3 DNA: TGTGCCAGCAGTTTGGGACACCATAATTCACCCCTCCACTTT

clone size: NA
J gene: TRBJ2-1
CDR3 length: 15
V gene: TRBV19
D gene: NA
CDR3 protein: CASSIRRDFGNEQFF
CDR3 DNA: TGTGCCAGTAGTATCCGGCGGGATTTCGGCAATGAGCAGTTCTTC

clone size: NA
J gene: TRBJ2-3
CDR3 length: 10
V gene: TRBV1
D gene: NA
CDR3 protein: CTPGCGPEHF
CDR3 DNA: TGCACCCCCGGTTGCGGCCCCGAGCATTTT

clone size: NA
J gene: TRBJ1-2
CDR3 length: 13
V gene: TRBV21-1
D gene: NA
CDR3 protein: CASSKDSPYGYTF
CDR3 DNA: TGTGCCAGCAGCAAAGACTCACCCTATGGCTACACCTTC

clone size: NA
J gene: TRBJ2-3
CDR3 length: 13
V gene: TRBV6-5
D gene: NA
CDR3 protein: CASSYSRADTQYF
CDR3 DNA: TGTGCCAGCAGTTACTCACGCGCAGATACGCAGTATTTT

clone size: NA
J gene: TRBJ2-7
CDR3 length: 14
V gene: TRBV7-6
D gene: NA
CDR3 protein: CASRPRRESHEQYF
CDR3 DNA: TGTGCCAGCAGACCCCGGAGGGAGTCCCACGAGCAGTACTTC

clone size: NA
J gene: TRBJ2-1
CDR3 length: 15
V gene: TRBV11-2
D gene: NA
CDR3 protein: CASSSSRGTYNEQFF
CDR3 DNA: TGTGCCAGCAGCTCGAGTCGCGGGACCTACAATGAGCAGTTCTTC

clone size: NA
J gene: TRBJ2-7
CDR3 length: 14
V gene: TRBV5-5
D gene: TRBD1
CDR3 protein: CASSLRDRGYEQYF
CDR3 DNA: TGTGCCAGCAGCTTGAGGGACAGGGGCTACGAGCAGTACTTC

clone size: few
J gene: TRBJ2-1
CDR3 length: 14
V gene: TRBV5-1
D gene: NA
CDR3 protein: CATQGGDSYNEQFF
CDR3 DNA: TGCGCCACCCAGGGGGGAGACTCCTACAATGAGCAGTTCTTC

clone size: NA
J gene: TRBJ2-4
CDR3 length: 15
V gene: TRBV3-1/TRBV3-2
D gene: TRBD1
CDR3 protein: CASSLQGAGKNIQYF
CDR3 DNA: TGTGCCAGCAGCTTACAGGGGGCAGGCAAAAACATTCAGTACTTC

clone size: NA
J gene: TRBJ2-5
CDR3 length: 15
V gene: TRBV5-6
D gene: TRBD1
CDR3 protein: CASSLGTGGLETQYF
CDR3 DNA: TGTGCCAGCAGCTTAGGGACAGGGGGCCTTGAGACCCAGTACTTC

clone size: NA
J gene: TRBJ2-5
CDR3 length: 12
V gene: TRBV18
D gene: NA
CDR3 protein: CASSPSQETQYF
CDR3 DNA: TGTGCCAGCTCACCCTCTCAAGAGACCCAGTACTTC

clone size: NA
J gene: TRBJ1-2
CDR3 length: 12
V gene: TRBV30
D gene: NA
CDR3 protein: CAWVEVPYGYTF
CDR3 DNA: TGTGCCTGGGTCGAGGTACCCTATGGCTACACCTTC

clone size: NA
J gene: TRBJ2-3
CDR3 length: 15
V gene: TRBV27
D gene: NA
CDR3 protein: CATARQGGRTDTQYF
CDR3 DNA: TGTGCCACCGCCCGACAGGGAGGTCGCACAGATACGCAGTATTTT

clone size: NA
J gene: TRBJ1-3
CDR3 length: 16
V gene: TRBV15
D gene: TRBD1
CDR3 protein: CATSRDRGQSGNTIYF
CDR3 DNA: TGTGCCACCAGCAGAGACAGGGGGCAGTCTGGAAACACCATATATTTT

clone size: NA
J gene: TRBJ2-7
CDR3 length: 13
V gene: TRBV6-5
D gene: NA
CDR3 protein: CATHQAGSYEQYF
CDR3 DNA: TGTGCCACCCACCAGGCAGGCTCCTACGAGCAGTACTTC

clone size: NA
J gene: TRBJ2-1
CDR3 length: 13
V gene: TRBV6-5
D gene: NA
CDR3 protein: CASRDTLYNEQFF
CDR3 DNA: TGTGCCAGCAGGGACACCCTTTACAATGAGCAGTTCTTC

clone size: NA
J gene: TRBJ1-2
CDR3 length: 12
V gene: TRBV6-6
D gene: NA
CDR3 protein: CASSPTGDGYTF
CDR3 DNA: TGTGCCAGCAGCCCCACGGGGGATGGCTACACCTTC

clone size: NA
J gene: TRBJ2-2
CDR3 length: 14
V gene: TRBV25-1
D gene: TRBD1
CDR3 protein: CASTVTGRAGELFF
CDR3 DNA: TGTGCCAGCACTGTGACAGGGCGGGCCGGGGAGCTGTTTTTT

clone size: NA
J gene: TRBJ2-5
CDR3 length: 13
V gene: TRBV18
D gene: NA
CDR3 protein: CASSPGQQETQYF
CDR3 DNA: TGTGCCAGCTCACCCGGACAGCAAGAGACCCAGTACTTC

clone size: NA
J gene: TRBJ2-3
CDR3 length: 14
V gene: TRBV7-3
D gene: NA
CDR3 protein: CASSLGRSTDTQYF
CDR3 DNA: TGTGCCAGCAGCTTGGGGAGGAGCACAGATACGCAGTATTTT

clone size: NA
J gene: TRBJ1-2
CDR3 length: 16
V gene: TRBV7-9
D gene: TRBD1
CDR3 protein: CASSLGGTGQDYGYTF
CDR3 DNA: TGTGCCAGCAGCTTAGGTGGGACAGGGCAGGACTATGGCTACACCTTC

clone size: NA
J gene: TRBJ2-4
CDR3 length: 15
V gene: TRBV4-1
D gene: TRBD2
CDR3 protein: CASSQEIRAGGIQYF
CDR3 DNA: TGCGCCAGCAGCCAAGAGATTAGGGCGGGGGGCATTCAGTACTTC

clone size: NA
J gene: TRBJ2-7
CDR3 length: 16
V gene: TRBV7-9
D gene: TRBD1
CDR3 protein: CASSFPGQGAGYEQYF
CDR3 DNA: TGTGCCAGCAGCTTCCCGGGACAGGGGGCGGGCTACGAGCAGTACTTC

clone size: NA
J gene: TRBJ1-2
CDR3 length: 15
V gene: TRBV30
D gene: TRBD1
CDR3 protein: CAWRGTGTGIRGYTF
CDR3 DNA: TGTGCCTGGAGGGGGACCGGGACAGGTATTAGAGGCTACACCTTC

clone size: NA
J gene: TRBJ1-1
CDR3 length: 14
V gene: TRBV2
D gene: NA
CDR3 protein: CATQPPGMNTEAFF
CDR3 DNA: TGTGCCACCCAGCCGCCAGGCATGAACACTGAAGCTTTCTTT

clone size: NA
J gene: TRBJ2-7
CDR3 length: 15
V gene: TRBV3-1/TRBV3-2
D gene: TRBD2
CDR3 protein: CASSQGLAGSYEQYF
CDR3 DNA: TGTGCCAGCAGCCAAGGACTAGCGGGAAGCTACGAGCAGTACTTC

clone size: NA
J gene: TRBJ2-1
CDR3 length: 15
V gene: TRBV2
D gene: TRBD2
CDR3 protein: CASRPQTSGYNEQFF
CDR3 DNA: TGTGCCAGCCGCCCGCAGACTAGCGGTTACAATGAGCAGTTCTTC

clone size: NA
J gene: TRBJ2-5
CDR3 length: 15
V gene: TRBV4-1
D gene: TRBD2
CDR3 protein: CASSLSREGQETQYF
CDR3 DNA: TGCGCCAGCAGTCTTTCGCGGGAGGGACAAGAGACCCAGTACTTC

clone size: many
J gene: TRBJ2-2
CDR3 length: 15
V gene: TRBV19
D gene: TRBD2
CDR3 protein: CASSVISGHTGELFF
CDR3 DNA: TGTGCCAGTAGTGTCATTAGCGGGCACACCGGGGAGCTGTTTTTT

clone size: NA
J gene: TRBJ2-3
CDR3 length: 15
V gene: TRBV6-5
D gene: TRBD2
CDR3 protein: CASTGTSGMIDTQYF
CDR3 DNA: TGTGCCAGCACGGGGACTAGCGGGATGATTGATACGCAGTATTTT

clone size: NA
J gene: TRBJ2-1
CDR3 length: 16
V gene: TRBV29-1
D gene: TRBD2
CDR3 protein: CSARGLAGGFRNEQFF
CDR3 DNA: TGCAGCGCCCGGGGACTAGCGGGAGGTTTTCGAAATGAGCAGTTCTTC

clone size: NA
J gene: TRBJ2-7
CDR3 length: 14
V gene: TRBV11-2
D gene: NA
CDR3 protein: CASSFGSGSYEQYF
CDR3 DNA: TGTGCCAGCAGCTTTGGATCAGGTTCCTACGAGCAGTACTTC

clone size: NA
J gene: TRBJ1-1
CDR3 length: 14
V gene: TRBV6-6
D gene: NA
CDR3 protein: CASSYSGRNTEAFF
CDR3 DNA: TGTGCCAGCAGTTACTCTGGCAGGAACACTGAAGCTTTCTTT

clone size: NA
J gene: TRBJ2-5
CDR3 length: 15
V gene: TRBV24-1
D gene: NA
CDR3 protein: CATSAAGIEDGTQYF
CDR3 DNA: TGTGCCACCAGTGCCGCCGGGATCGAAGACGGGACCCAGTACTTC

clone size: few
J gene: TRBJ2-7
CDR3 length: 11
V gene: TRBV20-1
D gene: NA
CDR3 protein: CSARTSAEQYF
CDR3 DNA: TGCAGTGCTCGCACTAGTGCCGAGCAGTACTTC

clone size: NA
J gene: TRBJ2-2
CDR3 length: 15
V gene: TRBV5-1
D gene: NA
CDR3 protein: CASKPTTLTAGELFF
CDR3 DNA: TGCGCCAGCAAACCCACGACTCTTACGGCCGGGGAGCTGTTTTTT

clone size: NA
J gene: TRBJ2-1
CDR3 length: 13
V gene: TRBV11-2
D gene: TRBD2
CDR3 protein: CASSPSGLAEQFF
CDR3 DNA: TGTGCCAGCAGCCCAAGCGGACTAGCGGAGCAGTTCTTC

clone size: NA
J gene: TRBJ2-1
CDR3 length: 13
V gene: TRBV25-1
D gene: NA
CDR3 protein: CASSRGIPNEQFF
CDR3 DNA: TGTGCCAGCAGTCGGGGAATTCCCAATGAGCAGTTCTTC

clone size: NA
J gene: TRBJ2-1
CDR3 length: 18
V gene: TRBV5-1
D gene: TRBD2
CDR3 protein: CASSRRLTAGGTYNEQFF
CDR3 DNA: TGCGCCAGCAGCCGAAGACTGACAGCGGGAGGGACCTACAATGAGCAGTTCTTC

clone size: NA
J gene: TRBJ2-7
CDR3 length: 16
V gene: TRBV5-1
D gene: TRBD2
CDR3 protein: CASSPGGTSGSYEQYF
CDR3 DNA: TGCGCCAGCAGCCCGGGCGGGACTAGCGGATCCTACGAGCAGTACTTC